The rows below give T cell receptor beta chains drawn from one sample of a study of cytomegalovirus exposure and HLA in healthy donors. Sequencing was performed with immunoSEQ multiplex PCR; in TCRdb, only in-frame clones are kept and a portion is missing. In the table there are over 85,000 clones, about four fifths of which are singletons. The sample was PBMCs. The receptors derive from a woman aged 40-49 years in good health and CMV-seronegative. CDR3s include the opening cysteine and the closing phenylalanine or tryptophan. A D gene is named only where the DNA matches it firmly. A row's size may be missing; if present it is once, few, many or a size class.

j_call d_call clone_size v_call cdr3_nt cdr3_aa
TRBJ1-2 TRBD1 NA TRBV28 TGTGCCAGCAGTCAAGCGGGGGGGACAGCGAGGGGCTACACCTTC CASSQAGGTARGYTF
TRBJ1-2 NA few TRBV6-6 TGTGCCACCCTTCTACCAGGTTTGAACTATGGCTACACCTTC CATLLPGLNYGYTF
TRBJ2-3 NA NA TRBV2 TGTGCCAGCAGAGTTACCGGGTCACACTTTAGCACAGATACGCAGTATTTT CASRVTGSHFSTDTQYF
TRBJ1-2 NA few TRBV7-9 TGTGCCAGCAGTCTATCCGCTAACTATGGCTACACCTTC CASSLSANYGYTF
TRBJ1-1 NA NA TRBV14 TGTGCCAGCAGCCAAACCAGGGAGGGTGGCACTGAAGCTTTCTTT CASSQTREGGTEAFF
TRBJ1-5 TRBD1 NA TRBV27 TGTGCCAGCAGTTTCTCCTGGACAGGGGGGAATCAGCCCCAGAATTTT CASSFSWTGGNQPQNF
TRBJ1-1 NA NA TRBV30 TGTGCCTGGACAATTGGCCACAGAAGGAACACTGAAGCTTTCTTT CAWTIGHRRNTEAFF
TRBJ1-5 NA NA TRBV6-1 TGTGCCAGCAGTGAGGCAGGGCACCAGCCCCAGCATTTT CASSEAGHQPQHF
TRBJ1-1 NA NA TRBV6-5 TGTGCCAGCAGTGGGGGGGGGTTGGACACTGAAGCTTTCTTT CASSGGGLDTEAFF
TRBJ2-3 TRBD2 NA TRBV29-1 TGCAGCGTTGAAGATCTGAAGCGGGGGCGCGATACGCAGTATTTT CSVEDLKRGRDTQYF
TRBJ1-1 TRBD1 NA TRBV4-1 TGCGCCAGCAGCCGGGCCGGGACAGGGAGTGTGAACACTGAAGCTTTCTTT CASSRAGTGSVNTEAFF
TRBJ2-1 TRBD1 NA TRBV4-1 TGCGCCAGCAGCCAAGATAATTGGACAGGGAGAAATTACAATGAGCAGTTCTTC CASSQDNWTGRNYNEQFF
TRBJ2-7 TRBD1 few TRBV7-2 TGTGCCAGCAGCCGGGACAGGGTTGGCGAGCAGTACTTC CASSRDRVGEQYF
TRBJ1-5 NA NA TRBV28 TGTGCCAGCAGAACGGCGGCAGGGGTCCAGCATTTT CASRTAAGVQHF
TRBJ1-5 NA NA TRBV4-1 TGCGCCAGCAGCCCCCCGGGGTTGGGCGGGCAGCCCCAGCATTTT CASSPPGLGGQPQHF
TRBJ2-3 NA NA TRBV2 TGTGCCAGCAGTATGGACAGCAGCACAGATACGCAGTATTTT CASSMDSSTDTQYF
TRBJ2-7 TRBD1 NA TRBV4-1 TGCGCCAGCAGCACTTCAACCGGGACAGGGGGTCGAGAGCAGTACTTC CASSTSTGTGGREQYF
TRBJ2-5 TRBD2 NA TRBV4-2 TGTGCCAGCAGCCAGCAAGCGGGGGCTCAAGAGACCCAGTACTTC CASSQQAGAQETQYF
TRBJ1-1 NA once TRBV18 TGTGCCAGCTCCCGAGAGGCCCCCTTGAACACTGAAGCTTTCTTT CASSREAPLNTEAFF
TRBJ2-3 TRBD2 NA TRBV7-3 TGTGCCAGCAGCTTAGGGCGGGGGGGATACACAGATACGCAGTATTTT CASSLGRGGYTDTQYF
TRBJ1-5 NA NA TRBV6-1 TGTGCCAGCAGTGAAGGAAGGGCGGGAAATCAGCCCCAGCATTTT CASSEGRAGNQPQHF
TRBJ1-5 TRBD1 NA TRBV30 TGTGCCTGGACCTCGGGACAGGGCAATCAGCCCCAGCATTTT CAWTSGQGNQPQHF
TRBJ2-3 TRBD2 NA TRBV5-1 TGCGCCAGCAGCCTGCGGGGGGCCCCCGCGCTCCTAGATACGCAGTATTTT CASSLRGAPALLDTQYF
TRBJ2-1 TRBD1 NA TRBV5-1 TGCGCCAGCAGCGTGACAGGGGTTAGTTCCTACAATGAGCAGTTCTTC CASSVTGVSSYNEQFF
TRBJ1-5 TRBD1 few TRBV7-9 TGTGCCAGCAGCTTAGCCGGGACAGGGAATAGCAATCAGCCCCAGCATTTT CASSLAGTGNSNQPQHF
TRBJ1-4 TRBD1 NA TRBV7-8 TGTGCCAGCAGCTTAGCGACGTCAGGGGGTGGGGAAAAACTGTTTTTT CASSLATSGGGEKLFF
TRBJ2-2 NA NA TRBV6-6 TGTGCCAGCAGACCTGAGGGCGGGGAGCTGTTTTTT CASRPEGGELFF
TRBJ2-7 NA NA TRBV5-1 TGCGCCAGCAGCCCGGAAGGAATTGACTGGTACTTC CASSPEGIDWYF
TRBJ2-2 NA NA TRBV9 TGTGCCAGCAGCGTCGGGACCGGGGAGCTGTTTTTT CASSVGTGELFF
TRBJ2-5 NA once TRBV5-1 TGCGCCAGCAGCCCGCAAGGACAGTCCCAAGAGACCCAGTACTTC CASSPQGQSQETQYF
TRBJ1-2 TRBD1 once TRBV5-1 TGCGCCAGCAGCTGGGGACAGGGGTCTAACTATGGCTACACCTTC CASSWGQGSNYGYTF
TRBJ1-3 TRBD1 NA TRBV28 TGTGCCAGCGGACCCCCGGGACAGGCTTCCCCCTCTGGAAACACCATATATTTT CASGPPGQASPSGNTIYF
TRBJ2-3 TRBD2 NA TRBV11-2 TGTGCCAGCAGCTTAGGGCTAGCGGGGTCCGTTCACGGGCCGCAGTATTTT CASSLGLAGSVHGPQYF
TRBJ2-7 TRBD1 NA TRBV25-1 TGTGCCACACAGGGGGACTCCTACGAGCAGTACTTC CATQGDSYEQYF
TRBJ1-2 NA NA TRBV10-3 TGTGCCATCAGTGAAGGGGGAGGCTACACCTTC CAISEGGGYTF
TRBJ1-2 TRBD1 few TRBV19 TGTGCCAGTAGTGACCCGACAGGGGGAGTCTATGGCTACACCTTC CASSDPTGGVYGYTF
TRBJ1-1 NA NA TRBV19 TGTGCCAGTAGTGTCACAGCGAACACTGAAGCTTTCTTT CASSVTANTEAFF
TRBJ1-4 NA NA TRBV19 TGTGCCAGTAGTATAGATGGGGCGACAGGCACCGCCCTGTTTTTT CASSIDGATGTALFF
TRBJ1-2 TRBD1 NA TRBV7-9 TGTGCCAGCTCCTACAAGCCCACAGGGGGCGATGGCTACACCTTC CASSYKPTGGDGYTF
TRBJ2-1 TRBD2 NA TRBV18 TGTGCCAGCTCACCGCGGGGACTAGCGGGGGGGCTGGCCTACAATGAGCAGTTCTTC CASSPRGLAGGLAYNEQFF
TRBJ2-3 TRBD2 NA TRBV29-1 TGCAGCGCTTGGACTAGCGGGGGTACAGATACGCAGTATTTT CSAWTSGGTDTQYF
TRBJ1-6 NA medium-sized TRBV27 TGTGCCAGCAGTTTATCGAAGCGTAGTAATTCACCCCTCCACTTT CASSLSKRSNSPLHF
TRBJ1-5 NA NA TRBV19 TGTGCCAGTAGTATACCCCTCCGGGACACAAATCAGCCCCAGAATTTT CASSIPLRDTNQPQNF
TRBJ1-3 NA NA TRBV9 TGTGCCAGCAGCGTCGTCTCGGACAGCGCGAACCCTGGAAACACCATATATTTT CASSVVSDSANPGNTIYF
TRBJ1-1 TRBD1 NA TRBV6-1 TGTGCCAGCAGTCCCAGGACAGGGTTAGGCACTGAAGCTTTCTTT CASSPRTGLGTEAFF
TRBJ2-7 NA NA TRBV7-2 TGTGCCAGCAGCTTAGGGGCGGGCCGCGAGCAGTACTTC CASSLGAGREQYF
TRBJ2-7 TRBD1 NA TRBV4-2 TGTGCCAGCAGCCAAGGAAGAGGGGGCCCTTACGAGCAGTACTTC CASSQGRGGPYEQYF
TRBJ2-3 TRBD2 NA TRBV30 TGTGCCTGGACCGCCCGGGGGGCAGATACGCAGTATTTT CAWTARGADTQYF
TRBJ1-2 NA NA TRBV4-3 TGCGCCAGCAGCCAAGAGTTCGCAGGGTGGGGTCCCGATGGCTACACCTTC CASSQEFAGWGPDGYTF
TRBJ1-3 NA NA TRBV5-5 TGTGCCAGCAGCGTATGGGGCCGCGGAAACACCATATATTTT CASSVWGRGNTIYF
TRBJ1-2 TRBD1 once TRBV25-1 TGTGCCAGCAGTGAATCTGGTGGCAGGGGGGCCCGGGGCTACACCTTC CASSESGGRGARGYTF
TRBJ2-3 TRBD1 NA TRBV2 TGTGCCAGCAGCGACAGGGCAGATACGCAGTATTTT CASSDRADTQYF
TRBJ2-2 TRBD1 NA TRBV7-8 TGTGCCAGCAGCCTAGACAGGGGGCCGGTCACCGGGGAGCTGTTTTTT CASSLDRGPVTGELFF
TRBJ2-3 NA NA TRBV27 TGTGCCAGCAGCCAAGGGGCCAGGGCGGCAGATACGCAGTATTTT CASSQGARAADTQYF
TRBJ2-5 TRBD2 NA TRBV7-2 TGTGCCAGCAGCTTAAGTTCCAGCGGGGGACAAGAGACCCAGTACTTC CASSLSSSGGQETQYF